A single sample is the source of the 12 T cell receptor beta chains below, sequenced in a study of blood T cell repertoires in COVID-19. TCRdb keeps only in-frame clones here, not all; method: immunoSEQ multiplex PCR. The sample lists 200,000 to 250,000 clones; around 90% were seen once. The specimen was peripheral blood. The source is a man aged 55 to 69 with acute or convalescent COVID-19.

The chain employs TRBV6-5 and TRBJ1-4; the D gene is possibly TRBD1 (6 bases). V was clipped by 5 bases and J by 4 bases, with 11 bases between them. This CDR3 has 14 residues. CDR1 MNHEY and CDR2 SVGAGI come from the germline V gene. The CDR3 reads CASSQDRVNEKLFF. The CDR3 DNA reads as TGTGCCAGCAGTCAGGACAGAGTTAATGAAAAACTGTTTTTT.

The V gene is TRBV27, the J gene TRBJ1-6; a possible D gene is TRBD1 (5 bases). Germline lookup yields CDR1 MNHEY and CDR2 SMNVEV (reference sequence). The CDR3 is made up of 16 amino acids. V dropped 6 bases and J dropped 0 bases, with 12 bases sitting between them. In DNA, the CDR3 is TGTGCCAGCAGCCCTGACAGACGCTCCTATAATTCACCCCTCCACTTT. This codes for CASSPDRRSYNSPLHF.

The genes are TRBV5-6 and TRBJ2-5; TRBD1 aligns across 8 bases. The CDR3 is 17 amino acids. Trimming took 0 bases from V and 5 from J; bases not matched to a gene: 12. Germline CDR1 reads SGHDT; CDR2 reads YYEEEE. The CDR3 is CASSLEFRAGGTETQYF. Written as DNA, the CDR3 is TGTGCCAGCAGCTTGGAGTTTAGGGCAGGGGGCACGGAGACCCAGTACTTC.

This clone occurred a few times. This CDR3 reads CASSQTSDRFYEQYF. Written as DNA, the CDR3 is TGTGCCAGCAGCCAAACATCGGACAGATTCTACGAGCAGTACTTC. The chain combines TRBV7-9 with TRBJ2-7, with D maybe TRBD1 (6 bases). V gave up 5 bases and J gave up 3 bases, with 17 bases separating them. There are 15 residues in the CDR3. The germline CDR1 and CDR2 sequences are SEHNR and FQNEAQ (reference sequence).

There are a few counts of this clone. The chain links TRBV27 to TRBJ1-4, with 9 bases that match TRBD1. V was pared by 10 bases and J by 8 bases, with 14 bases of the junction left unmatched. Germline V CDR1 and CDR2: MNHEY, SMNVEV (reference sequence). The CDR3 is 15 amino acids. For the CDR3, the DNA is TGTGCCACCCGACGTTGGACAGGGGTTGGGGAAAAACTGTTTTTT. Its protein product is CATRRWTGVGEKLFF. Using reference TRBV27 and TRBJ1-4 for the parts outside the CDR3, the full variable domain is EAQVTQNPRYLITVTGKKLTVTCSQNMNHEYMSWYRQDPGLGLRQIYYSMNVEVTDKGDVPEGYKVSRKEKRNFPLILESPSPNQTSLYFCATRRWTGVGEKLFFGSGTQLSVL.

The chain recombines TRBV2 with TRBJ2-3; D is possibly TRBD1 (6 bases). Trimming removed 3 bases from V and 3 bases from J, with 10 bases in between. The V gene's germline CDR1 is SNHLY and CDR2 FYNNEI. The CDR3 sequence is 14 residues long. CDR3 in DNA: TGTGCCAGCAGTGATAGGCAGGGGACAGATACGCAGTATTTT. Protein sequence: CASSDRQGTDTQYF.

V gene TRBV7-2 combines with J gene TRBJ2-3, with D perhaps TRBD1 (5 bases). The CDR3 spans 13 residues. Germline lookup yields CDR1 SGHTA and CDR2 FQGNSA. Trimming shortened V by 1 base and J by 3 bases, and 5 bases separated the two germline ends. In DNA, the CDR3 is TGTGCCAGCAGCTTAGACAGGACAGATACGCAGTATTTT. Translation gives CASSLDRTDTQYF. Full variable domain (remainder filled in from reference TRBV7-2 and TRBJ2-3): GAGVSQSPSNKVTEKGKDVELRCDPISGHTALYWYRQSLGQGLEFLIYFQGNSAPDKSGLPSDRFSAERTGGSVSTLTIQRTQQEDSAVYLCASSLDRTDTQYFGPGTRLTVL.

The V call is TRBV24-1, the J call TRBJ2-1, with D maybe TRBD1 (5 bases). V shed 0 bases and J shed 4 bases, with 12 bases lying between them. The V gene's germline CDR1 is KGHDR and CDR2 SFDVKD. The CDR3 has 16 amino acids. The CDR3 loop is CATSDLSLGVYNEQFF. As DNA, the CDR3 is TGTGCCACCAGTGATTTGTCCTTAGGGGTTTACAATGAGCAGTTCTTC.

The chain has TRBV5-1 and TRBJ2-1; 10 bases fit TRBD2. The CDR3 loop spans 19 amino acids. Germline V gene lookup returns CDR1 SGHRS and CDR2 YFSETQ. The V gene end was trimmed by 0 bases and the J gene end by 0 bases; junction bases not matched to a gene: 9. The CDR3 coding sequence is TGCGCCAGCAGCTTGGTGGTAGCGGGGGGACAGAGCTCCTACAATGAGCAGTTCTTC. Translation: CASSLVVAGGQSSYNEQFF.

V and J are TRBV28 and TRBJ2-5; 7 positions agree with TRBD1. Looked up from germline, CDR1 is MDHEN and CDR2 is SYDVKM. The trim removed 6 bases at V and 6 bases at J, leaving 4 bases unmatched. This CDR3 comprises 12 residues. CDR3 amino acids: CASRTGLKTQYF. CDR3 nucleotide sequence: TGTGCCAGCAGGACAGGGTTGAAGACCCAGTACTTC.

The chain carries TRBV21-1 and TRBJ1-2; the DNA was not compared with TRBD1, the D call given in the table. TRBV21-1 is recorded as a pseudogene. This CDR3 spans 17 amino acids. The chain's CDR3 is CASSKELRTGKGYGYTF. The CDR3 coding sequence is TGTGCCAGCAGCAAAGAGTTGAGGACAGGGAAAGGCTATGGCTACACCTTC.

The rearrangement links TRBV23-1 to TRBJ1-1, with TRBD1 identical over 7 bases. TRBV23-1 counts as an open reading frame of uncertain function. The CDR3 has 17 amino acids. V gave up 3 bases and J gave up 3 bases; unmatched junction bases: 13. The CDR3 reads CASSHRGGHNVDTEAFF. The CDR3 DNA is TGCGCCAGCAGTCACCGAGGGGGCCATAATGTAGACACTGAAGCTTTCTTT.